A single sample gave rise to the 17 T cell receptor beta chains below, sequenced in a study of blood T cell repertoires in COVID-19. The protocol was immunoSEQ multiplex PCR, while the TCRdb copy is restricted to in-frame clones and leaves out a portion. The profile shows approximately 200,000 clones, 80% to 90% of them singletons. Sample: peripheral blood. The receptors here all came from a man aged 60 to 69 who had recovered from COVID-19.

This chain links TRBV6-1 with TRBJ1-2; weak D call: TRBD1 (6 bases). The V end was cut by 0 bases, the J end by 7 bases, with 12 bases between. The length of the CDR3 is 14 residues. CDR1 is MNHNS and CDR2 is SASEGT in the germline V gene. The CDR3 reads CASSEAGGSRGYTF. CDR3 coding DNA: TGTGCCAGCAGTGAAGCAGGGGGAAGTCGTGGCTACACCTTC.

This sequence joins TRBV27 and TRBJ1-3; 10 nucleotides line up with TRBD1. With V trimmed by 2 bases and J by 0 bases, 1 base remained unmatched. Germline CDR1 reads MNHEY; CDR2 reads SMNVEV (reference sequence). This CDR3 spans 16 amino acids. The chain's CDR3 is CASSLGTGASGNTIYF. CDR3 DNA sequence: TGTGCCAGCAGTTTAGGGACAGGGGCCTCTGGAAACACCATATATTTT.

The V call is TRBV15, the J call TRBJ2-3; 9 bases agree with TRBD2. The V segment lost 4 bases and the J segment 5 bases; nucleotides outside the gene matches: 7. CDR3 length equals 15 residues. Germline CDR1 and CDR2: LNHNV and YYDKDF (reference sequence). CDR3 region: CATSIGAGGRDTQYF. Here the CDR3 DNA reads TGTGCCACCAGCATCGGGGCGGGAGGGCGAGATACGCAGTATTTT.

V is TRBV28 and J is TRBJ2-1; D is possibly TRBD2 (5 bases). The V gene lost 2 bases and the J gene lost 3 bases, with 29 bases spanning the gap. Germline lookup yields CDR1 MDHEN and CDR2 SYDVKM. The CDR3 sequence is 21 residues long. In DNA, the CDR3 is TGTGCCAGCAGTTTAAGAGCCACCCAACTAGGTCACCTCAAAAACTACAATGAGCAGTTCTTC. It encodes CASSLRATQLGHLKNYNEQFF.

The CDR3 reads CASLTGGSYNEQFF. CDR3 DNA sequence: TGTGCCAGCCTTACGGGAGGCTCTTACAATGAGCAGTTCTTC. The chain couples TRBV28 to TRBJ2-1, with 7 bases matching TRBD2. The junction had 8 bases not matched to a gene; V was cut back by 8 bases and J by 4 bases. This CDR3 is 14 amino acids long. CDR1 and CDR2 from the germline V gene are MDHEN and SYDVKM. Full variable domain (missing parts from reference TRBV28 and TRBJ2-1): DVKVTQSSRYLVKRTGEKVFLECVQDMDHENMFWYRQDPGLGLRLIYFSYDVKMKEKGDIPEGYSVSREKKERFSLILESASTNQTSMYLCASLTGGSYNEQFFGPGTRLTVL.

The chain uses TRBV28 and TRBJ2-1; no definite D call. The length of the CDR3 is 12 residues. Trimming left V 4 bases short and J 10 bases short, with 11 bases between. Germline CDR1 reads MDHEN; CDR2 reads SYDVKM. Here the CDR3 reads CASSSRINEQFF. The CDR3 nucleotides are TGTGCCAGCAGTTCGCGTATCAACGAGCAGTTCTTC.

The chain links TRBV3-1 (or the pseudogene TRBV3-2) to TRBJ1-3; unclear D gene. There are 15 residues in the CDR3. CDR1 and CDR2 from the germline V gene are LGHDT and YNNKEL (reference sequence). V lost 4 bases and J 4 bases, leaving 14 bases between the germline ends. CDR3 DNA sequence: TGTGCCAGCAGCCTCCCGGGGAATTCCGGAAACACCATATATTTT. This sequence encodes CASSLPGNSGNTIYF.

V gene TRBV5-1 combines with J gene TRBJ2-3, with 7 positions matching TRBD2. This CDR3 is built from 16 residues. The germline V gene has CDR1 SGHRS and CDR2 YFSETQ. The J segment lost 0 bases and the V segment lost 1 base, leaving 5 bases of the junction unmatched. CDR3 amino acids: CASSLRASGSTDTQYF. DNA for the CDR3: TGCGCCAGCAGCTTGAGGGCTAGCGGAAGCACAGATACGCAGTATTTT. Based on the CDR3 plus reference TRBV5-1 and TRBJ2-3, the full variable domain is KAGVTQTPRYLIKTRGQQVTLSCSPISGHRSVSWYQQTPGQGLQFLFEYFSETQRNKGNFPGRFSGRQFSNSRSEMNVSTLELGDSALYLCASSLRASGSTDTQYFGPGTRLTVL.

In this sample, this clone turned up once. This rearrangement joins TRBV28 to TRBJ1-2; D gene ambiguous. The CDR3 covers 14 residues. V was cut by 8 bases and J by 0 bases, with 13 bases left in between. Germline CDR1 is MDHEN and CDR2 is SYDVKM. The CDR3 spells CASDNTSPNYGYTF. CDR3 bases: TGTGCCAGCGACAATACATCTCCTAACTATGGCTACACCTTC.

This rearrangement joins TRBV27 to TRBJ2-3; 8 bases are a match to TRBD2. Germline loops: CDR1 MNHEY, CDR2 SMNVEV (reference sequence). The J segment lost 3 bases and the V segment lost 7 bases, leaving 9 bases of the junction unmatched. The CDR3 covers 15 residues. CDR3 nucleotide sequence: TGTGCCAGCATGAGGGGTAGCGGGATGACAGATACGCAGTATTTT. Translation gives CASMRGSGMTDTQYF.

The chain joins TRBV6-1 to TRBJ1-2, with D uncertain. CDR1 and CDR2 (germline): MNHNS, SASEGT. This CDR3 has 14 residues. The V gene lost 2 bases and the J gene lost 5 bases, with 12 bases spanning the gap. In DNA, the CDR3 is TGTGCCAGCAGTGAAAGACTTGGAGAATATGGCTACACCTTC. Its translation is CASSERLGEYGYTF.

The chain employs TRBV11-2 and TRBJ1-1; TRBD1 agrees at 8 bases. V lost 0 bases and J lost 4; bases outside the gene matches: 13. CDR1 is SGHAT and CDR2 is FQNNGV in the germline V gene. The CDR3 sequence is 18 residues long. Here the CDR3 DNA reads TGTGCCAGCAGCTTAGATGGTGGACAGGGTGGGTATGGCACTGAAGCTTTCTTT. It translates to CASSLDGGQGGYGTEAFF.

The chain links TRBV5-4 to TRBJ1-2; 7 bases match TRBD1. The CDR3 spans 15 residues. The trim removed 2 bases at V and 4 bases at J, leaving 8 bases unmatched. The germline V gene encodes CDR1 SGHNT and CDR2 YYREEE (reference sequence). The CDR3 sequence: CASSFPTPGGYGYTF. The CDR3 nucleotides are TGTGCCAGCAGCTTCCCGACCCCAGGGGGCTATGGCTACACCTTC. Full variable domain (remainder filled in from reference TRBV5-4 and TRBJ1-2): ETGVTQSPTHLIKTRGQQVTLRCSSQSGHNTVSWYQQALGQGPQFIFQYYREEENGRGNFPPRFSGLQFPNYSSELNVNALELDDSALYLCASSFPTPGGYGYTFGSGTRLTVV.

This sequence joins TRBV6-5 and TRBJ1-5; 7 nucleotides agree with TRBD1. The CDR3 is made up of 13 amino acids. CDR1 is MNHEY, CDR2 SVGAGI, per germline. The V gene end was trimmed by 7 bases and the J gene end by 7 bases; junction bases not matched to a gene: 7. The CDR3 sequence is CASIERGQQPQHF. As DNA, the CDR3 is TGTGCCAGCATCGAAAGGGGGCAGCAGCCCCAGCATTTT.

This sequence joins TRBV19 and TRBJ2-7; 7 nucleotides match TRBD1. The germline V gene has CDR1 LNHDA and CDR2 SQIVND (reference sequence). After removal of 8 bases from V and 2 bases from J, the junction contained 6 bases not matched to a gene. The CDR3 has 13 residues. In DNA form, the CDR3 reads TGTGCCAGTTCTCCGGACAGGACCTACGAGCAGTACTTC. Translated: CASSPDRTYEQYF.

The chain is built from TRBV5-1 and TRBJ2-1; 9 positions match TRBD2. This CDR3 contains 14 residues. Germline assignment: CDR1 SGHRS and CDR2 YFSETQ. The V and J ends lost 3 bases and 6 bases, in that order; junction bases with no gene match: 4. The CDR3 loop is CASSYSGSLNEQFF. In DNA form, the CDR3 reads TGCGCCAGCAGCTATAGCGGGAGCCTCAATGAGCAGTTCTTC.

The V gene is TRBV27, the J gene TRBJ1-1, with 9 bases fitting TRBD1. CDR1 MNHEY and CDR2 SMNVEV come from the germline V gene (reference sequence). With V trimmed by 2 bases and J by 7 bases, 17 bases remained unmatched. This CDR3 has 18 residues. The CDR3 loop reads CASSLNRDRVFTAGEAFF. The CDR3 region has the DNA TGTGCCAGCAGTTTAAACCGGGACAGGGTCTTTACAGCCGGTGAAGCTTTCTTT.